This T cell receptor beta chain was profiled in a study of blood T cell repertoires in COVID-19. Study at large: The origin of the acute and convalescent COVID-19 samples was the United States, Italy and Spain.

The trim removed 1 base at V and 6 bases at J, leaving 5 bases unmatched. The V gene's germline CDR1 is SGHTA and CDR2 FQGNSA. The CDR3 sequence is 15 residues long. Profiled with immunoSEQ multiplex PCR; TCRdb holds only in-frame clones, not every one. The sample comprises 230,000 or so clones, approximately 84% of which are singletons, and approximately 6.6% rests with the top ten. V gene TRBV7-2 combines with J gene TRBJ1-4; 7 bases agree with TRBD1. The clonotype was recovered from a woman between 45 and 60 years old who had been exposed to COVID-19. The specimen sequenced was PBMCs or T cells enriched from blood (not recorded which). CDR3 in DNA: TGTGCCAGCAGCTTAGTTCCAGGGGGTGATGAAAAACTGTTTTTT. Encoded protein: CASSLVPGGDEKLFF.